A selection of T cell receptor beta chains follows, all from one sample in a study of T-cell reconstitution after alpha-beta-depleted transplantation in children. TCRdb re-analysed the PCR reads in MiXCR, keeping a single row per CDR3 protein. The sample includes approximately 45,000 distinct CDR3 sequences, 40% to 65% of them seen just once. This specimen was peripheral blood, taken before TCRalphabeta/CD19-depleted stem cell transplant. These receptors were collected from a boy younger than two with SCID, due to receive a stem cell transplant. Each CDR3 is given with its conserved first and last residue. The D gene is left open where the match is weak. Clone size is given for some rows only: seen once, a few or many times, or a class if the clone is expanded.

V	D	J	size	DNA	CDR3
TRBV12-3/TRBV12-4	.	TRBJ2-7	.	TGTGCCAGCAGTTTAACGGGGGGCTCCGTGCGACATTACGAGCAGTACTTC	CASSLTGGSVRHYEQYF
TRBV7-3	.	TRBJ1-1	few	TGTGCCAGCAGCTTAATTTGGGGGACGAACACTGAAGCTTTCTTT	CASSLIWGTNTEAFF
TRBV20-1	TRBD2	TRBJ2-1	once	TGCAGTGCTAGTAAGGGGACTAGCGGGGACAATGAGCAGTTCTTC	CSASKGTSGDNEQFF
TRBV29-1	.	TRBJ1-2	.	TGCAGCGTTGACGTAGCCGTGGACAGTAATGGCTACACCTTC	CSVDVAVDSNGYTF
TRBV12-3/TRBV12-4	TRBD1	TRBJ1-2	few	TGTGCCAGCAGGCCCGGGACAGAACATCGTAACTATGGCTACACCTTC	CASRPGTEHRNYGYTF
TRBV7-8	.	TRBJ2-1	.	TGTGCCAGCAGCCTACCAGGGACCGACTACTCCAGGGGTGAGCAGTTCTTC	CASSLPGTDYSRGEQFF
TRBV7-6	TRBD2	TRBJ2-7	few	TGTGCCAGCAGCTTAGGCGGCGGGGGGGCCGACGAGCAGTACTTC	CASSLGGGGADEQYF
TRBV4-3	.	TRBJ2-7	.	TGCGCCAGCAGCCAAGACTACGGTGACTTCTCCTACGAGCAGTACTTC	CASSQDYGDFSYEQYF
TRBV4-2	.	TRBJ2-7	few	TGTGCCAGCAGCCAAGAGGGGACCGCCGCCTACGAGCAGTACTTC	CASSQEGTAAYEQYF
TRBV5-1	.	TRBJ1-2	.	TGCGCCAGCGTTGCTACTCCGGGACGGGATGGCTACACCTTC	CASVATPGRDGYTF
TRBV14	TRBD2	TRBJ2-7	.	TGTGCCAGCAGCCCTTTGGGGGGGGAGTCCAGCTCCTACGAGCAGTACTTC	CASSPLGGESSSYEQYF
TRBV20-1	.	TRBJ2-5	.	TGCAGTGCTAATCGGGTGGCCACAGAGACCCAGTACTTC	CSANRVATETQYF
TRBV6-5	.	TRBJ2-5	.	TGTGCCAGCAGTTACTCGGGGCGGGGAGGCGAGACCCAGTACTTC	CASSYSGRGGETQYF
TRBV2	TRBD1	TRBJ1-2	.	TGTGCCAGCAGTAGGGGGACAGAATTCGACACCTTC	CASSRGTEFDTF
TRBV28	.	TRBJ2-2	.	TGTGCCAGCAGTTCAAGGGCCTCCGGGGAGCTGTTTTTT	CASSSRASGELFF
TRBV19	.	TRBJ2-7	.	TGTGCCAGTAGTAGGGGTTTAAAAGGGTACGAGCAGTACTTC	CASSRGLKGYEQYF
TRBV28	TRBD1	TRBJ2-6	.	TGTGCCAGCAACCTGGACAGGGCCGGAAGCTCTGGGGCCAACGTCCTGACTTTC	CASNLDRAGSSGANVLTF
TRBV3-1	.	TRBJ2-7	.	TGTGCCAGCGGGGGGTCCTACGAGCAGTACTTC	CASGGSYEQYF
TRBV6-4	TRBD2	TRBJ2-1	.	TGTGCCAGCAGTCTAGCGGGGGGTCAAGGTGAGCAGTTCTTC	CASSLAGGQGEQFF
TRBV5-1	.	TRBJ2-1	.	TGCGCCAGCAGCCCGGTCACCAATGAGCAGTTCTTC	CASSPVTNEQFF
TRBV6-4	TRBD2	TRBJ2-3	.	TGTGCCAGCAGCTCCAGCGGGGGGGCAGGAGATACGCAGTATTTT	CASSSSGGAGDTQYF
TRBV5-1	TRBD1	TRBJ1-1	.	TGCGCCAGCAGCAGAATGCCCGGGACAGGGGGCGCGAGTCCGAACACTGAAGCTTTCTTT	CASSRMPGTGGASPNTEAFF
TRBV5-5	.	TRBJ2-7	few	TGTGCCAGCAGCTTGGAGACAGTTTTGAGGCAGTACTTC	CASSLETVLRQYF
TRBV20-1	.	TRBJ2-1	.	TGCAGTGCTAGATTCTCTTACTCCTACAATGAGCAGTTCTTC	CSARFSYSYNEQFF
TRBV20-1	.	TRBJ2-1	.	TGCAGTGCTAGAGGGGACCGGGACAATGAGCAGTTCTTC	CSARGDRDNEQFF
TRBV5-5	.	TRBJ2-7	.	TGTGCCAGCAGCGCCCCAGGGCAGACATACGAGCAGTACTTC	CASSAPGQTYEQYF
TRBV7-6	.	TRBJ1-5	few	TGTGCCAGCAGCTTAGAGGGGGGCGGTCAGCCCCAGCATTTT	CASSLEGGGQPQHF
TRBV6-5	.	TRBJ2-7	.	TGTGCCAGCAGTTACGGGGGAACCCTCTACGAGCAGTACTTC	CASSYGGTLYEQYF
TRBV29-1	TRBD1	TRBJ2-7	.	TGCAGCGTTTCTTACAGGGGTCTCTCCTACGAGCAGTACTTC	CSVSYRGLSYEQYF
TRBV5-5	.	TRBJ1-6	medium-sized	TGTGCCAGCAGCTGGAACCCCGGTACCAGCTCACCCCTCCACTTT	CASSWNPGTSSPLHF
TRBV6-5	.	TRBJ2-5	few	TGTGCCAGTAGCAAGGGTGAAGAGACCCAGTACTTC	CASSKGEETQYF
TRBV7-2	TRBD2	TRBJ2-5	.	TGTGCCAGCAGCTTAGCTAATAGCGGGGGCCGATATCAAGAGACCCAGTACTTC	CASSLANSGGRYQETQYF
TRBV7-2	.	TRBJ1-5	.	TGTGCCAGCAGCCCCTCGGGGCCCAATCAGCCCCAGCATTTT	CASSPSGPNQPQHF
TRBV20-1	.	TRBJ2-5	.	TGCAGTGCTAGTGACAGGGAGACCCAGTACTTC	CSASDRETQYF
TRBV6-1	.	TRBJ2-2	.	TGTGCCAGCAGTCCTCTCGGGGCCGGGGAGCTGTTTTTT	CASSPLGAGELFF
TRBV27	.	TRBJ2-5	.	TGTGCCAGCAGCCTCCTGGACCACCAAGAGACCCAGTACTTC	CASSLLDHQETQYF
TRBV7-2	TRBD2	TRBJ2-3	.	TGTGCCAGCAGCTTAGTACGGGGGGGAGATACGCAGTATTTT	CASSLVRGGDTQYF